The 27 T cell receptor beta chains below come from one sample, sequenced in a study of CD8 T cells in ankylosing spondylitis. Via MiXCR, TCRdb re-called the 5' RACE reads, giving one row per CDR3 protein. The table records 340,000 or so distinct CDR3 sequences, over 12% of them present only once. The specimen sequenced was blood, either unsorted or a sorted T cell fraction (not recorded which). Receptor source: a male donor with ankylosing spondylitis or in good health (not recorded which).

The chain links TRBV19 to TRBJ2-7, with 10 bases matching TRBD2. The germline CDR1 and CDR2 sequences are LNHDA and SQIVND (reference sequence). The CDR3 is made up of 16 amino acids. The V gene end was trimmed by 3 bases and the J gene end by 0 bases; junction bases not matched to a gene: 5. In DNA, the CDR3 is TGTGCCAGTAGTATTATAGCGGGGGGACCCTCCTACGAGCAGTACTTC. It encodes CASSIIAGGPSYEQYF.

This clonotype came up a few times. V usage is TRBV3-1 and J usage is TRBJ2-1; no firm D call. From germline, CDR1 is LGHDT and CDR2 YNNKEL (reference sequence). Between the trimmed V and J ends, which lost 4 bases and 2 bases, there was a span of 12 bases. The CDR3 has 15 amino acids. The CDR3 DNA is TGTGCCAGCAGCCGAGGTGTAGAGGCCTACAATGAGCAGTTCTTC. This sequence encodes CASSRGVEAYNEQFF.

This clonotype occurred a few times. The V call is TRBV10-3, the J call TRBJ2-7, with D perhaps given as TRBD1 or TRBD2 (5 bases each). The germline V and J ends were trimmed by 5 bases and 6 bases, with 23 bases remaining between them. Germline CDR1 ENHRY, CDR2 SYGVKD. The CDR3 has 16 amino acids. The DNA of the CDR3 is TGTGCCATCAGTCCCAGAACTGGGGACCGGGTGCTCGAGCAGTACTTC. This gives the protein CAISPRTGDRVLEQYF.

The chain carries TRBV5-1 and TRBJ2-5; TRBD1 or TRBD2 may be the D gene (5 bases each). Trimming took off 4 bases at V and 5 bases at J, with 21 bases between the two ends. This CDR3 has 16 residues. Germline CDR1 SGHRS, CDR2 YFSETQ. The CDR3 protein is CASSPSPGQSAETQYF. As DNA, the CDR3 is TGCGCCAGCAGCCCCAGCCCGGGGCAGAGTGCTGAGACCCAGTACTTC.

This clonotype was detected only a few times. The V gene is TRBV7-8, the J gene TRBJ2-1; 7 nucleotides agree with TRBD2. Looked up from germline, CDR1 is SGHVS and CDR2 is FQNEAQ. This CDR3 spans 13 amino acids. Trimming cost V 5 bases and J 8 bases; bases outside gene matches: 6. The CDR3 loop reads CASSTGLDYEQFF. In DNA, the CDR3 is TGTGCCAGCAGCACAGGACTAGACTATGAGCAGTTCTTC.

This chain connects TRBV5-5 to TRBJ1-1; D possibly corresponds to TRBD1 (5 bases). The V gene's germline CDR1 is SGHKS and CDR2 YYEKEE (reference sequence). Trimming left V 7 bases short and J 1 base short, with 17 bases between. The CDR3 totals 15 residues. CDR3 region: CASGPGGSKNTEAFF. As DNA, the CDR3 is TGTGCCAGCGGTCCGGGGGGGTCGAAGAACACTGAAGCTTTCTTT.

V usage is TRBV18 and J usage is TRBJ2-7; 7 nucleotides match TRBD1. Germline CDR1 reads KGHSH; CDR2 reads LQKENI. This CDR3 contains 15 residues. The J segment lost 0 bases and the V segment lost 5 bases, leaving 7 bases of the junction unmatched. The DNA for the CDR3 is TGTGCCAGCTCATGGGACAGAAAGTCCTCCTACGAGCAGTACTTC. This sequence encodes CASSWDRKSSYEQYF.

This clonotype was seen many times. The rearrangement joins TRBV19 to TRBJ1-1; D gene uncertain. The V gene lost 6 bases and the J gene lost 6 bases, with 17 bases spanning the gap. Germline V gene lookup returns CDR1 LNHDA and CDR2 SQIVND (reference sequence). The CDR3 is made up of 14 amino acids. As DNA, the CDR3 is TGTGCCAGTAGATCGGGAGGAACAGTTTCTGAAGCTTTCTTT. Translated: CASRSGGTVSEAFF.

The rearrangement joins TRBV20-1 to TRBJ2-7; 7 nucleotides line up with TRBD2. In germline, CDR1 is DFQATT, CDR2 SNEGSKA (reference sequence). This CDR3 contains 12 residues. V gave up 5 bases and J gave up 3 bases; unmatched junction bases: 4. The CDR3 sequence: CSAAGTNYEQYF. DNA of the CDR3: TGCAGTGCTGCCGGGACTAACTACGAGCAGTACTTC.

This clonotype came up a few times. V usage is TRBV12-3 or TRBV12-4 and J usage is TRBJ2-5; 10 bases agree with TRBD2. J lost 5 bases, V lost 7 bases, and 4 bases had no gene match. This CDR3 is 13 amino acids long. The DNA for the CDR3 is TGTGCCAGCACCGATAGCGGGAGGGAGACCCAGTACTTC. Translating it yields CASTDSGRETQYF.

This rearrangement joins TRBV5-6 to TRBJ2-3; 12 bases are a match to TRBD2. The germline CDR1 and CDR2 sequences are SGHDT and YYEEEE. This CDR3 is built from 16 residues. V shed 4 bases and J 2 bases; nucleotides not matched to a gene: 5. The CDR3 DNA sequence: TGTGCCAGCAGCCCATGGACTAGCGGGGCCACAGATACGCAGTATTTT. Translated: CASSPWTSGATDTQYF.

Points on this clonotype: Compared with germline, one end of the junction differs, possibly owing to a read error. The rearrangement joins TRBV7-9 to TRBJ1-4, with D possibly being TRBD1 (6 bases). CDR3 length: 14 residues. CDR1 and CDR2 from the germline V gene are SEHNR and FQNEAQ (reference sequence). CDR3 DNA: TGTTCCAGCAGCCTCAGACAGGCGAATGAAAAACTGTTTTTT. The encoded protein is CSSSLRQANEKLFF.

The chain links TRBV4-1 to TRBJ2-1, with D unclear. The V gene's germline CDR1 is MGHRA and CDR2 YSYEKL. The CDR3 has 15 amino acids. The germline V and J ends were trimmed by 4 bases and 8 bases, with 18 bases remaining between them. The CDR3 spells CASSRLEANLDEQFF. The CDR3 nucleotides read TGCGCCAGCAGCCGGCTCGAGGCAAATCTAGATGAGCAGTTCTTC.

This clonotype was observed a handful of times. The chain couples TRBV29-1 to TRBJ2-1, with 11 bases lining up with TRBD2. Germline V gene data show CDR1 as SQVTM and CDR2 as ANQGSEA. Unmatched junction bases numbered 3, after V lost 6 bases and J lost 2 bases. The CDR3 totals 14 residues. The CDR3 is CSVPSGGPYNEQFF. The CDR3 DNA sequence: TGCAGCGTGCCTAGCGGGGGGCCCTACAATGAGCAGTTCTTC.

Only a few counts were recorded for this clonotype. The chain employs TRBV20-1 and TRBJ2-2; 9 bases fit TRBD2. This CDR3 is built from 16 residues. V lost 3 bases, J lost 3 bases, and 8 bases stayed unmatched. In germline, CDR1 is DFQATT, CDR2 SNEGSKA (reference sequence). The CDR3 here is CSASQRGVLDTGELFF. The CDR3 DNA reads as TGCAGTGCTAGCCAGCGGGGGGTCCTAGACACCGGGGAGCTGTTTTTT.

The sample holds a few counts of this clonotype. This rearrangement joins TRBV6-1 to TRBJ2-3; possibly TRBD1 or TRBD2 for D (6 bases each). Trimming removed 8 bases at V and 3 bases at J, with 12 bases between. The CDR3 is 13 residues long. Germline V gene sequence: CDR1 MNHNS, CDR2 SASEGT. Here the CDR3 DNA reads TGTGCCAGCCGGAGGGGGAAGACAGATACGCAGTATTTT. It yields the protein CASRRGKTDTQYF.

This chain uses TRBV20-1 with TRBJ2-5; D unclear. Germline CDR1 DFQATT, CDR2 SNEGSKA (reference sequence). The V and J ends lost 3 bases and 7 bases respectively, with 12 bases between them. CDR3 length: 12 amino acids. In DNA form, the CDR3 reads TGCAGTGCTAGGACGTACTCTGGGACCCAGTACTTC. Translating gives CSARTYSGTQYF.

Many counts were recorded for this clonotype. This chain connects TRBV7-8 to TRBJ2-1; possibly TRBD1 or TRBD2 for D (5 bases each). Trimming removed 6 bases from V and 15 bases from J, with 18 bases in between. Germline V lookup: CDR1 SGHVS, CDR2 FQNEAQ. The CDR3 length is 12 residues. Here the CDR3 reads CASRGNGIQGFF. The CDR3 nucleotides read TGTGCCAGCAGGGGGAACGGGATCCAGGGGTTCTTC.

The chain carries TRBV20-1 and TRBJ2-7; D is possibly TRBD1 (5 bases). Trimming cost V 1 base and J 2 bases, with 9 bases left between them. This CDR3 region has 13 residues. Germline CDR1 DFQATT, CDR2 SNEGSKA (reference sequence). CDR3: CSARGRVPYEQYF. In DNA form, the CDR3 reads TGCAGTGCTAGAGGCAGGGTTCCCTACGAGCAGTACTTC.

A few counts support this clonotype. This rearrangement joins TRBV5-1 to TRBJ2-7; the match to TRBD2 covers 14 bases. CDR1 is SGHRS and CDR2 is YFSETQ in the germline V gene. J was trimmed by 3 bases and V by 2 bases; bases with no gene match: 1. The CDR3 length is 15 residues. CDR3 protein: CASSFGTSGSYEQYF. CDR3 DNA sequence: TGCGCCAGCAGCTTTGGGACTAGCGGGAGCTACGAGCAGTACTTC.

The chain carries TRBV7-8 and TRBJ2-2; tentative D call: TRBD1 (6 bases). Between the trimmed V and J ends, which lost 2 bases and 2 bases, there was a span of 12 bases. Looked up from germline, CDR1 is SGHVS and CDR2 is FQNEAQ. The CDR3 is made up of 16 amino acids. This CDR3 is CASSLLTGPNTGELFF. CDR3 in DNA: TGTGCCAGCAGCTTACTCACAGGGCCTAACACCGGGGAGCTGTTTTTT.

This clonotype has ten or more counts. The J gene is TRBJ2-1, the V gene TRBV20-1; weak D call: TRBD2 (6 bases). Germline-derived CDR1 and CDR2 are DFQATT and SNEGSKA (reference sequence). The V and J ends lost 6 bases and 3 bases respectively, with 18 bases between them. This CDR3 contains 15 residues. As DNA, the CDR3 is TGCAGTGCCGTGGGGCTAGCGAGCCTCTACAATGAGCAGTTCTTC. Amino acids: CSAVGLASLYNEQFF.

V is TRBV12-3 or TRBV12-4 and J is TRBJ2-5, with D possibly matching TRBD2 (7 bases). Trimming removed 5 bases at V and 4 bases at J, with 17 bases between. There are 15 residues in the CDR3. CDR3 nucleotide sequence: TGTGCCAGCAGTCCGGGACTCGGGGGGCGAGAGACCCAGTACTTC. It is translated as CASSPGLGGRETQYF.

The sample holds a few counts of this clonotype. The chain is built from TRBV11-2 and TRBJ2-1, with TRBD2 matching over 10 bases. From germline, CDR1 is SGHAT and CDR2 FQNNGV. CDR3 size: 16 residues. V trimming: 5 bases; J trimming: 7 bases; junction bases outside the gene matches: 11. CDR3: CASSPSWAAGGNEQFF. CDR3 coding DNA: TGTGCCAGCAGCCCAAGTTGGGCAGCGGGAGGGAATGAGCAGTTCTTC. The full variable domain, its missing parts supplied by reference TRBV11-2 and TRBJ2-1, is EAGVAQSPRYKIIEKRQSVAFWCNPISGHATLYWYQQILGQGPKLLIQFQNNGVVDDSQLPKDRFSAERLKGVDSTLKIQPAKLEDSAVYLCASSPSWAAGGNEQFFGPGTRLTVL.

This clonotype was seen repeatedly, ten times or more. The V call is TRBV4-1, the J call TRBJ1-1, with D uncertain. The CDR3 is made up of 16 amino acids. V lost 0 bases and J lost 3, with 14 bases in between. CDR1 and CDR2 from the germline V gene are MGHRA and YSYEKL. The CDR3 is CASSQESGVRDTEAFF. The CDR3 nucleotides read TGCGCCAGCAGCCAAGAAAGCGGGGTGAGGGACACTGAAGCTTTCTTT.

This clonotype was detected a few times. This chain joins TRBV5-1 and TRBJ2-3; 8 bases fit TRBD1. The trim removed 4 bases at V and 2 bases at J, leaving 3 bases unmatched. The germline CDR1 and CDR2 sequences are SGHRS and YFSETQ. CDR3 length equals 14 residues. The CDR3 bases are TGCGCCAGCAGCCCGGGACAGGTCACAGATACGCAGTATTTT. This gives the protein CASSPGQVTDTQYF. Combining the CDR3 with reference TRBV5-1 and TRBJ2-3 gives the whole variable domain KAGVTQTPRYLIKTRGQQVTLSCSPISGHRSVSWYQQTPGQGLQFLFEYFSETQRNKGNFPGRFSGRQFSNSRSEMNVSTLELGDSALYLCASSPGQVTDTQYFGPGTRLTVL.

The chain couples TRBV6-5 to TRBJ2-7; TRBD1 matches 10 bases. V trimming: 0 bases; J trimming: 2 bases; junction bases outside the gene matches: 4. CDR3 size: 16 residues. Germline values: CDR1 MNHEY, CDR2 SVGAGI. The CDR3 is CASSYSRDRGAYEQYF. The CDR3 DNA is TGTGCCAGCAGTTACTCTAGGGACAGGGGCGCCTACGAGCAGTACTTC.